The sample holds a few counts of the clone carrying this T cell receptor beta chain. The record originates from a study of T-cell reconstitution after alpha-beta-depleted transplantation in children. Germline loops: CDR1 SGHTA, CDR2 FQGNSA. The CDR3 covers 14 residues. The germline V and J ends were trimmed by 7 bases and 5 bases, with 18 bases remaining between them. During its preparation, the TCRbeta library received unique molecular identifiers. TCRdb itself ran the PCR reads through MiXCR, one entry per CDR3 protein. The table includes about 640,000 distinct CDR3 sequences, 15% to 20% detected once.

This sequence joins TRBV7-2 and TRBJ2-7; D possibly matches TRBD1 or TRBD2 (5 bases each). The sequences come from PBMCs from the stem cell graft donor, collected from the stem cell graft. This clonotype was obtained from a human donor who donated a stem cell graft to a child with acute myeloid leukemia. The CDR3 region has the DNA TGTGCCAGCACCTCGGGAAGGGTGGGACACGAGCAGTACTTC. Its protein is CASTSGRVGHEQYF. Variable domain in full (rest from reference TRBV7-2 and TRBJ2-7): GAGVSQSPSNKVTEKGKDVELRCDPISGHTALYWYRQSLGQGLEFLIYFQGNSAPDKSGLPSDRFSAERTGGSVSTLTIQRTQQEDSAVYLCASTSGRVGHEQYFGPGTRLTVT.